This TCR beta chain is drawn from a study of Ad26.COV2.S vaccination and SARS-CoV-2 variants (dated by TCRdb to about 2021). A note on the overall study: Donors in the vaccine arm were drawn from COV1001, a multicentre, randomized, double-blind, placebo-controlled phase I-IIa trial testing Ad26.COV2.S in healthy adults. Dosing of Ad26.COV2.S was intramuscular, at either 5x10^10 or 1x10^11 viral particles, delivered as one shot or as two shots spaced 56 days apart. The specificity and breadth of SARS-CoV-2-reactive T cell receptors after Ad26.COV2.S vaccination were assessed by TCRbeta repertoire sequencing. The TCR-sequenced set comprised around 32 samples: approximately 19 Ad26.COV2.S vaccine recipients, 5 placebo recipients and 8 SARS-CoV-2 convalescent individuals. Trial participants were randomized into five groups of five: low-dose or high-dose Ad26.COV2.S given once or twice, or placebo on both occasions. Blinding of investigators to trial group allocation was maintained during experiments and outcome assessment.

General findings and caveats noted by the study authors: Compared with placebo recipients, Ad26.COV2.S recipients showed higher spike-specific TCR breadth (P = 0.0014). After vaccination, substantial breadth of spike-specific CD8+ and CD4+ T cell responses was reported. The study was not powered to compare responses between vaccine doses or regimens. Non-spike TCR breadth was comparable between vaccine and placebo recipients, consistent with the vaccine containing only spike. It was noted by the authors that total T cell responses may have been underestimated by the TCR breadth and depth analyses.

The treatment or condition label, read with the paper, signifies: around 19 received Ad26.COV2.S at low or high dose, single or two shots; several received placebo; per-sample allocation not given. For vaccine and placebo recipients, the sequenced repertoires came from samples collected on day 63 after the first injection. In Cohort 1b, about 25 adults aged 18-55 years were enrolled at a single site in Boston, USA, between 29 July and 7 August 2020. Ad26.COV2.S was a replication-incompetent adenovirus type 26 vector that expressed a prefusion-stabilized SARS-CoV-2 spike protein derived from the original Wuhan strain. With respect to this clone: Which antigen it targets is not known. No much larger clone exists at a distance of one base, and base qualities are not known.

The immunoSEQ Assay was the method used to sequence TCRbeta CDR3 regions. After extraction, genomic DNA underwent amplification by bias-controlled multiplex PCR, followed by high-throughput sequencing. The original pipeline was this. To quantify the absolute abundance of every unique TCRbeta CDR3 region, sequences were collapsed and filtered. Usable DNA was measured by amplifying reference genes present in all nucleated cells, and TCRbeta template counts were normalized to that usable DNA to estimate T cell fraction. Repertoire TCRs were annotated as SARS-CoV-2-specific when V gene, CDR3 amino acid sequence and J gene were exactly matched to a known reactive TCR set. The reference SARS-CoV-2 TCR set was obtained from MIRA and was filtered for enrichment in COVID-19-positive ImmuneCODE repertoires, whereby public or cross-reactive TCRs were removed. Using the MIRA antigens, annotated TCRs were further analysed by specific ORF or by position within an ORF. Breadth was defined as annotated unique rearrangements over total unique productive rearrangements; depth was the summed frequency of those rearrangements. Two-sided Wilcoxon rank-sum tests were applied when comparing TCR breadth between groups. This is the immuneACCESS table as TCRdb keeps it, with only in-frame sequences that have V and J called. A part of the clones is gone; compared with another copy, unresolved V genes explain less than half, and the rest is unexplained. The DNA was the basis for D and trimming; V, J and clone size are from that table. The sample profile shows some 350,000 clones; around 84% of them were found once. The ten largest clones take up 3% to 4% of the sample.

The clonotype comes from a person aged 18-60 years who received the Ad26.COV2.S COVID-19 vaccine or a placebo. Source: peripheral blood, taken in a trial of Ad26.COV2.S vaccine versus placebo.

The CDR3 in this case is CASSLEKNYGYTF. The nucleotides are TGTGCCAGCAGTCTCGAGAAGAACTATGGCTACACCTTC. The chain was built from TRBV27 and TRBJ1-2, with the D segment identity uncertain. V is cut by 5 bases and J by 2 bases, and the space between the germline ends is 9 bases. From the germline V gene (reference sequence), CDR1 is MNHEY and CDR2 is SMNVEV. Taken from cysteine to phenylalanine, the CDR3 has 13 residues. The read is trimmed to its CDR3 DNA, 39 bases read in frame from base 1.